This entry lists 15 T cell receptor beta chains sequenced from one sample in a study of CD8+CD57+ T cells in acquired aplastic anemia. CD8+CD57+ cell expansion had been shown by flow cytometry in patients chosen for sequencing. Genomic DNA constituted the template upon which TCR beta VDJ and CDR3 profiling was performed. TCRdb reanalysed the reads using MiXCR and keeps one entry per CDR3 protein. Altogether approximately 150,000 distinct CDR3 sequences are present, roughly 50% being singletons, with the ten largest covering roughly 3.2%. Source material: sorted CD4+, CD8+, or CD8+CD57+ T cells (not recorded which) from PBMCs. These receptors all stem from a human donor with aplastic anemia.

Many counts were recorded for this clonotype. The chain carries TRBV9 and TRBJ1-6, with D unresolved. The CDR3 length is 15 residues. Germline assignment: CDR1 SGDLS and CDR2 YYNGEE. V was shortened by 4 bases and J by 8 bases, with 16 bases between the two germline ends. This chain's CDR3 is CASSSDHRGDSPLHF. The DNA of the CDR3 is TGTGCCAGCAGCAGCGACCATCGTGGGGATTCACCCCTCCACTTT.

This clonotype showed up just a few times. The rearrangement links TRBV24-1 to TRBJ2-1, with 7 bases matching TRBD2. This CDR3 has 17 amino acids. Losses at the gene ends were 3 bases for V and 9 bases for J; bases not matched to a gene: 16. Germline lookup yields CDR1 KGHDR and CDR2 SFDVKD. In DNA, the CDR3 is TGTGCCACCAGTGATCGTATTAGTGGGACTACCCACACTGAGCAGTTCTTC. It translates to CATSDRISGTTHTEQFF.

This clonotype was counted many times. The V and J genes are TRBV7-3 and TRBJ2-1; 7 nucleotides line up with TRBD1. Germline V CDR1 and CDR2: SGHTA, FQGTGA. The ends lost 5 bases at V and 1 base at J; junction bases unmatched: 5. The length of the CDR3 is 15 residues. The chain's CDR3 is CASSPDRASYNEQFF. In DNA, the CDR3 is TGTGCCAGCAGCCCCGACAGGGCTTCCTACAATGAGCAGTTCTTC.

This clonotype was seen repeatedly, ten times or more. The V and J genes are TRBV4-2 and TRBJ1-1, with 7 bases fitting TRBD1. V lost 5 bases, J lost 2 bases, and 5 bases stayed unmatched. Germline-derived CDR1 and CDR2 are LGHNA and YNFKEQ. The CDR3 contains 14 residues. The DNA of the CDR3 is TGTGCCAGCAGCGGGGACAGTCTCAACACTGAAGCTTTCTTT. Translating gives CASSGDSLNTEAFF.

This clonotype was detected ten times or more. CDR3 nucleotides: TGTGCCAGCAAAGAGACAAACACAGATACGCAGTATTTT. Its protein product is CASKETNTDTQYF. The J gene is TRBJ2-3, the V gene TRBV19; D is undetermined. The CDR3 sequence is 13 residues long. Per the germline V gene, CDR1 is LNHDA and CDR2 is SQIVND (reference sequence). The V gene lost 9 bases and the J gene lost 2 bases, with 12 bases spanning the gap.

This clonotype was detected a few times. The rearrangement links TRBV6-1 to TRBJ2-5, with D unresolved. Trimming pared 0 bases from V and 8 bases from J, leaving 4 bases between. The CDR3 runs 11 residues. The germline V gene encodes CDR1 MNHNS and CDR2 SASEGT. Here the CDR3 reads CASSEAATQYF. CDR3 nucleotide sequence: TGTGCCAGCAGTGAAGCAGCAACCCAGTACTTC.

The CDR3 sequence: CASSGLANTDTQYF. DNA for the CDR3: TGTGCCAGCAGCGGACTGGCCAACACAGATACGCAGTATTTT. This sequence joins TRBV28 and TRBJ2-3; D may be TRBD2 (5 bases). The CDR3 has 14 residues. V was shortened by 6 bases and J by 2 bases, with 12 bases between the two germline ends. Germline-derived CDR1 and CDR2 are MDHEN and SYDVKM.

This clonotype showed up many times. The rearrangement uses TRBV2 and TRBJ1-1, with 9 nucleotides matching TRBD1. CDR3 size: 16 residues. The germline CDR1 and CDR2 sequences are SNHLY and FYNNEI. V lost 5 bases to trimming and J lost 4 bases; unmatched junction nucleotides: 11. The CDR3 is CASSKLQGARSTEAFF. CDR3 DNA: TGTGCCAGCAGTAAACTACAGGGGGCGAGATCCACTGAAGCTTTCTTT.

The CDR3 DNA reads TGCAGTGCTAGACGGCAGGGGGCCAAGGGGACCCAGTACTTC. It specifies CSARRQGAKGTQYF. The chain combines TRBV20-1 with TRBJ2-5, with 8 bases fitting TRBD1. The CDR3 runs to 14 residues. The trim removed 2 bases at V and 7 bases at J, leaving 9 bases unmatched. Germline V gives CDR1 DFQATT, CDR2 SNEGSKA (reference sequence).

This clonotype has a count of ten or more. The J gene is TRBJ1-1, the V gene TRBV5-1; 9 bases agree with TRBD1. V was clipped by 1 base and J by 5 bases; unmatched bases: 6. The CDR3 contains 15 residues. Germline CDR1 reads SGHRS; CDR2 reads YFSETQ. The CDR3 is CASSLRTGEQTEAFF. Here the CDR3 DNA reads TGCGCCAGCAGCTTGAGGACAGGGGAACAAACTGAAGCTTTCTTT. Combining the CDR3 with reference TRBV5-1 and TRBJ1-1 gives the whole variable domain KAGVTQTPRYLIKTRGQQVTLSCSPISGHRSVSWYQQTPGQGLQFLFEYFSETQRNKGNFPGRFSGRQFSNSRSEMNVSTLELGDSALYLCASSLRTGEQTEAFFGQGTRLTVV.

The table lists this clonotype with many counts. This rearrangement joins TRBV3-1 to TRBJ1-1, with D possibly being TRBD1 (6 bases). CDR3 length equals 12 residues. Germline V gene sequence: CDR1 LGHDT, CDR2 YNNKEL (reference sequence). V was clipped by 3 bases and J by 10 bases, with 12 bases between them. CDR3: CASSHAQGRAFF. DNA for the CDR3: TGTGCCAGCAGCCACGCACAGGGTCGAGCTTTCTTT.

This clonotype was recorded at least ten times. This chain connects TRBV10-2 to TRBJ2-1, with D hard to call. Trimming pared 3 bases from V and 4 bases from J, leaving 16 bases between. The CDR3 contains 16 residues. In germline, CDR1 is WSHSY, CDR2 SAAADI. The CDR3 DNA reads TGCGCCAGCAGTGACGGATCAAGGCGCGTTTACAATGAGCAGTTCTTC. This gives the protein CASSDGSRRVYNEQFF.

V gene TRBV10-3 combines with J gene TRBJ1-2, with TRBD1 matching over 7 bases. With V trimmed by 3 bases and J by 0 bases, 4 bases remained unmatched. The CDR3 extends over 15 amino acids. The germline V gene has CDR1 ENHRY and CDR2 SYGVKD. CDR3 DNA sequence: TGTGCCATCAGTGATACGACAGGGCCTAACTATGGCTACACCTTC. The encoded protein is CAISDTTGPNYGYTF.

The genes are TRBV11-1 and TRBJ2-7; D assignment may be TRBD1 or TRBD2 (5 bases each). The germline V gene encodes CDR1 SGHAT and CDR2 FQDESV (reference sequence). The V end lost 4 bases, the J end lost 2 bases, and 24 bases lay between the germline ends. The length of the CDR3 is 18 residues. CDR3 nucleotides: TGTGCCAGCAGCTCCCCTGGCCTCGGGACCGATATGCCCTACGAGCAGTACTTC. It specifies CASSSPGLGTDMPYEQYF.

There are many counts of this clonotype. CDR3 bases: TGTGCCAGCAGCCCCAGGGGGCTCGGCTACACCTTC. It codes for CASSPRGLGYTF. The chain employs TRBV27 and TRBJ1-2; 8 bases align to TRBD1. Germline values: CDR1 MNHEY, CDR2 SMNVEV (reference sequence). The CDR3 has 12 residues. J gave up 8 bases and V 6 bases, and 5 bases lay outside the gene matches.